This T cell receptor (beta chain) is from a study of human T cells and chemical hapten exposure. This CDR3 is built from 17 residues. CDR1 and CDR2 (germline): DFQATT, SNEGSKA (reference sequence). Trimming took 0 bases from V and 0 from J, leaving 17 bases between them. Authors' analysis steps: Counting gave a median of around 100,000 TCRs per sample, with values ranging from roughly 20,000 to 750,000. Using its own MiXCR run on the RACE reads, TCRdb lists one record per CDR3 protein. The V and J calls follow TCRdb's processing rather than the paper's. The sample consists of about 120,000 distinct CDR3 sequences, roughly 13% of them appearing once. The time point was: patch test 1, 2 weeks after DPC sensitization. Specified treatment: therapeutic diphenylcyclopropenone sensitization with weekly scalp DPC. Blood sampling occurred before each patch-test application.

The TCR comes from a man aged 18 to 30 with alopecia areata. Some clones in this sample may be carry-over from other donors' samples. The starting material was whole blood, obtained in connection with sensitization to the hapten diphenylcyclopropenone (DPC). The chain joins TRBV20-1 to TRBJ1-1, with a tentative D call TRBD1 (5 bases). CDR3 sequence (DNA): TGCAGTGCTAGAGAAAGGGACGGCACCCTATTGAACACTGAAGCTTTCTTT. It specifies CSARERDGTLLNTEAFF.